This is a list of T cell receptor beta chains from one sample in a study of T cell responses to AZD1222 COVID-19 vaccine. The assay was immunoSEQ multiplex PCR, and TCRdb's table has in-frame clones only and misses some. This table holds roughly 48,000 clones, approximately 89% found once. The material was peripheral blood, obtained 28 days after the second AZD1222 dose. The receptor set was obtained from an adult who received the AZD1222 COVID-19 vaccine. The CDR3 runs from the conserved cysteine through the conserved F or W. D genes are given only for firm matches. Only some rows state a clone size, as once, few, many or a class for expanded clones.

D	V	size	J	CDR3	DNA
-	TRBV4-3	-	TRBJ2-3	CASSSSDPDTQYF	TGCGCCAGCAGTAGTAGCGACCCCGATACGCAGTATTTT
TRBD1	TRBV29-1	-	TRBJ1-2	CSVDPPGQGKNYGYTF	TGCAGCGTTGACCCGCCCGGACAGGGAAAGAACTATGGCTACACCTTC
-	TRBV29-1	-	TRBJ2-2	CSVPAGGELFF	TGCAGCGTTCCCGCGGGCGGGGAGCTGTTTTTT
TRBD1	TRBV5-4	-	TRBJ1-6	CASSRDGQGGYSPLHF	TGTGCCAGCAGCCGCGACGGACAGGGAGGGTATTCACCCCTCCACTTT
-	TRBV13	-	TRBJ1-2	CASSLARDHGYTF	TGTGCCAGCAGCTTAGCTCGAGATCATGGCTACACCTTC
TRBD2	TRBV7-6	-	TRBJ2-1	CASSSKLLAGLFNEQFF	TGTGCCAGCAGCTCCAAGCTACTAGCGGGGCTGTTCAATGAGCAGTTCTTC
-	TRBV10-1	once	TRBJ1-1	CASTSGALGAEAFF	TGCGCCAGTACATCGGGGGCCCTCGGGGCTGAAGCTTTCTTT
-	TRBV27	-	TRBJ2-3	CASSPATADTQYF	TGTGCCAGCAGTCCCGCGACCGCAGATACGCAGTATTTT
-	TRBV2	-	TRBJ1-1	CASSEQGKPFAAFF	TGTGCCAGCAGTGAACAGGGAAAGCCCTTTGCTGCTTTCTTT
TRBD1	TRBV3-1/TRBV3-2	-	TRBJ1-2	CASSTLQGRLFNYGYTF	TGTGCCAGCAGCACATTACAGGGGCGTTTATTCAACTATGGCTACACCTTC
-	TRBV6-5	once	TRBJ1-1	CASNYAGWGTEAFF	TGTGCCAGCAACTACGCCGGGTGGGGCACTGAAGCTTTCTTT
-	TRBV29-1	-	TRBJ2-2	CSVEGGAGELFF	TGCAGCGTTGAGGGCGGGGCCGGGGAGCTGTTTTTT
-	TRBV4-1	-	TRBJ1-5	CASSPEGVSNQPQHF	TGCGCCAGCAGCCCGGAGGGCGTGAGCAATCAGCCCCAGCATTTT
-	TRBV6-7	-	TRBJ2-5	CARRTNRYF	TGTGCCAGGCGGACAAACAGGTACTTC
-	TRBV9	-	TRBJ2-3	CASSVDQLARGDTQYF	TGTGCCAGCAGCGTAGATCAACTCGCGAGGGGAGATACGCAGTATTTT
-	TRBV21-1	-	TRBJ2-1	CASSKHLATRGNEQFF	TGTGCCAGCAGCAAGCATCTAGCGACTCGGGGGAATGAGCAGTTCTTC
TRBD2	TRBV4-2	few	TRBJ2-7	CASSQVLAGGAEQYF	TGTGCCAGCAGCCAAGTATTAGCGGGAGGCGCCGAGCAGTACTTC
TRBD1	TRBV6-5	-	TRBJ1-6	CASSYGTGYGSPLHF	TGTGCCAGCAGTTACGGGACAGGGTACGGTTCACCCCTCCACTTT
-	TRBV18	-	TRBJ2-1	CASSPPRIASSYNEQFF	TGTGCCAGCTCACCACCCCGGATAGCCAGCTCCTACAATGAGCAGTTCTTC
TRBD2	TRBV5-1	-	TRBJ2-3	CASSPMGLAGADTQYF	TGCGCCAGCAGCCCAATGGGACTAGCGGGAGCAGATACGCAGTATTTT
TRBD1	TRBV9	-	TRBJ2-1	CASSHRTGYNEQFF	TGTGCCAGCAGCCACCGGACAGGGTACAATGAGCAGTTCTTC
TRBD1	TRBV5-4	few	TRBJ2-7	CASSPRQGASEQYF	TGTGCCAGCAGCCCAAGACAGGGAGCCTCCGAGCAGTACTTC
-	TRBV5-1	-	TRBJ2-2	CASSLAGNTGELFF	TGCGCCAGCAGCTTGGCCGGGAACACCGGGGAGCTGTTTTTT
-	TRBV4-1	-	TRBJ2-5	CASSDGGWAQETQYF	TGCGCCAGCAGCGACGGTGGGTGGGCGCAGGAGACCCAGTACTTC
-	TRBV28	-	TRBJ1-2	CASSLSQDGTKGYTF	TGTGCCAGCAGTTTATCTCAAGACGGGACAAAAGGCTACACCTTC
-	TRBV5-4	-	TRBJ2-6	CASSLAQGVGANVLTF	TGTGCCAGCAGCTTGGCCCAGGGTGTTGGGGCCAACGTCCTGACTTTC
TRBD2	TRBV27	-	TRBJ2-1	CASSFRLAGNNEQFF	TGTGCCAGCAGTTTTAGGCTAGCGGGAAACAATGAGCAGTTCTTC